Listed below are T cell receptor beta chains from one sample, sequenced in a study of shared clonotypes between healthy human individuals. Sequencing was performed with immunoSEQ multiplex PCR; in TCRdb, only in-frame clones are kept and a portion is missing. Of approximately 2,000,000 clones detected, 85% to 95% appear once; the ten largest clones hold around 1.7%. The specimen was naive CD8+ T cells from PBMCs. The receptors derive from a man between 18 and 35 years old in good health. Some clones in this sample may be carry-over from other donors' samples. Each CDR3 is given with its conserved first and last residue. D genes are given only for firm matches. Clone sizes are given selectively: once, few, many, or a class where the clone is expanded.

abundance	v_gene	d_gene	j_gene	CDR3nt	CDR3aa
NA	TRBV19	TRBD1	TRBJ1-2	TGTGCCAGTAGTACCGGGACAGGTTTTAACTATGGCTACACCTTC	CASSTGTGFNYGYTF
NA	TRBV10-3	TRBD1	TRBJ2-2	TGTGCCATCAGTGAAGGGGGCCACACCGGGGAGCTGTTTTTT	CAISEGGHTGELFF
NA	TRBV5-6	TRBD2	TRBJ2-7	TGTGCCAGCAGCTTCTATTCTTGGCGGGAGGGCTACGAGCAGTACTTC	CASSFYSWREGYEQYF
NA	TRBV28	NA	TRBJ2-6	TGTGCCAGCAGTCCACCGGCCCGGGCCTCTGGGGCCAACGTCCTGACTTTC	CASSPPARASGANVLTF
NA	TRBV7-9	TRBD2	TRBJ2-7	TGTGCCAGCGGGGGGGTTTCCTACGAGCAGTACTTC	CASGGVSYEQYF
NA	TRBV10-3	NA	TRBJ1-1	TGTGCCATCGGGATTGGGTACCCAGTTGTGAACACTGAAGCTTTCTTT	CAIGIGYPVVNTEAFF
NA	TRBV10-2	TRBD2	TRBJ2-2	TGCGCCAGCAGTGAGTCCCTAGCGGAGTTCGTAGCCGGGGAGCTGTTTTTT	CASSESLAEFVAGELFF
NA	TRBV6-1	NA	TRBJ2-3	TGTGCCAGCAGTGAGTGGGGGCCCTCCACAGATACGCAGTATTTT	CASSEWGPSTDTQYF
once	TRBV15	NA	TRBJ2-7	TGTGCCACCAGTATAACTTCCGGGACACTTGTCTCCTACGAGCAGTACTTC	CATSITSGTLVSYEQYF
NA	TRBV7-6	TRBD2	TRBJ2-7	TGTGCCAGCAGCTTCTCGAGGCGCGGGAGGGACTACGAGCAGTACTTC	CASSFSRRGRDYEQYF
NA	TRBV7-8	NA	TRBJ2-1	TGTGCCAGCAGCCTTGAGCCCCGCTCCTACAATGAGCAGTTCTTC	CASSLEPRSYNEQFF
NA	TRBV29-1	TRBD2	TRBJ2-7	TGCAGCGTAGGGACTAGCGAAACCTACGAGCAGTACTTC	CSVGTSETYEQYF
NA	TRBV29-1	NA	TRBJ2-7	TGCAGCGTTCGCGGAGCAGCCTTAAATCCCTACGAGCAGTACTTC	CSVRGAALNPYEQYF
NA	TRBV5-5	NA	TRBJ1-1	TGTGCCAGCAACTACGGGGGTTGGGACACTGAAGCTTTCTTT	CASNYGGWDTEAFF
NA	TRBV7-9	NA	TRBJ1-4	TGTGCCAGCAGCCTTGCAGAATTTAAAAAACTGTTTTTT	CASSLAEFKKLFF
NA	TRBV30	NA	TRBJ2-1	TGTGCCTGGAGTGTGGACTACACTTCCTACAATGAGCAGTTCTTC	CAWSVDYTSYNEQFF
NA	TRBV4-3	TRBD2	TRBJ2-1	TGCGCCAGCAGTACCCTAGCGGGAGGCCACAATGAGCAGTTCTTC	CASSTLAGGHNEQFF
NA	TRBV2	NA	TRBJ1-1	TGTGCCAGCAGTTCCAGGGTTCCGGGAGCTTTCTTT	CASSSRVPGAFF
NA	TRBV4-3	TRBD2	TRBJ2-1	TGCGCCAGCAGCCAAAACGGGAGGGCCTTGAAGGATGAGCAGTTCTTC	CASSQNGRALKDEQFF
NA	TRBV27	TRBD1	TRBJ2-1	TGTGCCAGCAGTTATGGGACAGCGATTGAGCAGTTCTTC	CASSYGTAIEQFF
once	TRBV20-1	NA	TRBJ2-2	TGCAGTGCCCTCAACACCGGGGAGCTGTTTTTT	CSALNTGELFF
NA	TRBV2	NA	TRBJ2-1	TGTGCCAGCAGTGACGCCTTCGAGGGGAACAATGAGCAGTTCTTC	CASSDAFEGNNEQFF
NA	TRBV10-3	NA	TRBJ2-7	TGTGCCATCAGTGAAGGGTTTGGCCAGCAGTACGAGCAGTACTTC	CAISEGFGQQYEQYF
few	TRBV9	NA	TRBJ1-2	TGTGCCAGCAGCTCACACAGCTATGGCTACACCTTC	CASSSHSYGYTF
once	TRBV27	TRBD2	TRBJ2-7	TGTGCCAGCAGTCCGGGGGGCTACGAGCAGTACTTC	CASSPGGYEQYF
NA	TRBV9	NA	TRBJ2-1	TGTGCCAGCAGCGTAGTTTCGTGGGGGGACGGTGAGCAGTTCTTC	CASSVVSWGDGEQFF
NA	TRBV6-4	TRBD2	TRBJ2-1	TGTGCCAGCAGTGAAAGGCGGGGGAATGAGCAGTTCTTC	CASSERRGNEQFF
NA	TRBV29-1	TRBD1	TRBJ2-3	TGCAGCGCCGTGACAGGGCCGAATACGCAGTATTTT	CSAVTGPNTQYF
NA	TRBV10-3	NA	TRBJ1-2	TGTGCCATCAGTGAGCCGCCCGGGGGTGACTATGGCTACACCTTC	CAISEPPGGDYGYTF
few	TRBV9	NA	TRBJ2-1	TGTGCCAGCAGCTCACGGACTGTCGGTAATGAGCAGTTCTTC	CASSSRTVGNEQFF
few	TRBV27	NA	TRBJ2-7	TGTGCCAGCAGTTTATCGAGGACCTACGAGCAGTACTTC	CASSLSRTYEQYF
NA	TRBV5-5	NA	TRBJ2-1	TGTGCCAGCAGCTTGGAATGGCGGTTCTCCTACAATGAGCAGTTCTTC	CASSLEWRFSYNEQFF
NA	TRBV7-9	TRBD1	TRBJ2-7	TGTGCCAGCAGCTCACATAAGACAGGGGGCTACGAGCAGTACTTC	CASSSHKTGGYEQYF
NA	TRBV19	NA	TRBJ1-5	TGTGCCAGTAGTATAGATGGGGACCGGGATCAGCCCCAGCATTTT	CASSIDGDRDQPQHF
NA	TRBV10-2	TRBD1	TRBJ2-7	TGCGCCAGCCTTGGACAGGGTCCCTACGAGCAGTACTTC	CASLGQGPYEQYF
NA	TRBV29-1	NA	TRBJ2-7	TGCAGCGTTGAGGGGGGCGTCCCCTACGAGCAGTACTTC	CSVEGGVPYEQYF
few	TRBV19	TRBD1	TRBJ1-1	TGTGCCAGTAGTATCCCCGGGACAGTGGCCAATCGAGCTTTCTTT	CASSIPGTVANRAFF
NA	TRBV9	TRBD1	TRBJ1-5	TGTGCCAGCAGCGTAGGGGGAGGGGGCAAGCAGCCCCAGCATTTT	CASSVGGGGKQPQHF
NA	TRBV29-1	TRBD1	TRBJ1-2	TGCAGCGAACGGACAGGGCAAGGCTACACCTTC	CSERTGQGYTF
few	TRBV2	NA	TRBJ1-1	TGTGCCAGGGAGACAGTCTTTGAAGCTTTCTTT	CARETVFEAFF
NA	TRBV4-1	TRBD2	TRBJ2-1	TGCGCCAGCAGCCCCGAAGAGGGGAGGGAGTTCGACAATGAGCAGTTCTTC	CASSPEEGREFDNEQFF
NA	TRBV6-1	NA	TRBJ2-1	TGTGCCAGCAGTGAACGTCCGGGCGGAGCATACAATGAGCAGTTCTTC	CASSERPGGAYNEQFF
NA	TRBV7-6	TRBD2	TRBJ2-3	TGTGCCAGCAGCCGGGACGCGGGAGGCACAGATACGCAGTATTTT	CASSRDAGGTDTQYF
NA	TRBV27	NA	TRBJ2-3	TGTGCCAGCAGTCACCTACTAGGAGATACGCAGTATTTT	CASSHLLGDTQYF
once	TRBV5-3	TRBD1	TRBJ1-4	TGTGCCAGAAGCTTGGCCGACAGGGATGTGGTGGAAAAACTGTTTTTT	CARSLADRDVVEKLFF
NA	TRBV9	NA	TRBJ2-7	TGTGCCAGCAGTTCTCAGGGCGAGCAGTACTTC	CASSSQGEQYF
NA	TRBV7-6	NA	TRBJ2-1	TGTGCCAGCAGCTTAGGGTCTAGACCCTACAATGAGCAGTTCTTC	CASSLGSRPYNEQFF
NA	TRBV11-2	NA	TRBJ1-5	TGTGCCAGCAGCTTCCAGGGAAATCAGCCCCAGCATTTT	CASSFQGNQPQHF
NA	TRBV28	NA	TRBJ2-1	TGTGCCAGCAGTTTCCCAAAGACTAGTTTAACTTACAATGAGCAGTTCTTC	CASSFPKTSLTYNEQFF
NA	TRBV5-6	NA	TRBJ1-1	TGTGCCAGCAGCTTTGGCAGTTTACCCACTGAAGCTTTCTTT	CASSFGSLPTEAFF
once	TRBV28	NA	TRBJ2-7	TGTGCCAGCAGTTTAGGAGGCATAGAATTTTCCTACGAGCAGTACTTC	CASSLGGIEFSYEQYF
NA	TRBV18	NA	TRBJ1-1	TGTGCCAGCTCACCACCGATAAGGTACACTGAAGCTTTCTTT	CASSPPIRYTEAFF
once	TRBV30	NA	TRBJ1-1	TGTGCCTGGAGTGAGATTAAACGTGGGGAAATAGTGACTGAAGCTTTCTTT	CAWSEIKRGEIVTEAFF
NA	TRBV30	NA	TRBJ2-7	TGTGCCTGGAGTGGTGGGGGAACTCCTGAATACGAGCAGTACTTC	CAWSGGGTPEYEQYF
NA	TRBV7-2	NA	TRBJ2-1	TGTGCCAGCAGCTCCCCGGGACTGGAGGTTGAGCAGTTCTTC	CASSSPGLEVEQFF
NA	TRBV28	TRBD1	TRBJ1-1	TGTGCCAGCAGTTTTGGGGCACGCAGGGGGAGGACTGAAGCTTTCTTT	CASSFGARRGRTEAFF
NA	TRBV27	NA	TRBJ1-2	TGTGCCAGCAGTCCGCGGACTGCATACTATGGCTACACCTTC	CASSPRTAYYGYTF
NA	TRBV5-5	NA	TRBJ1-1	TGTGCCAGCAGCCCCTCCTGGGGCCTGGGCACTGAAGCTTTCTTT	CASSPSWGLGTEAFF